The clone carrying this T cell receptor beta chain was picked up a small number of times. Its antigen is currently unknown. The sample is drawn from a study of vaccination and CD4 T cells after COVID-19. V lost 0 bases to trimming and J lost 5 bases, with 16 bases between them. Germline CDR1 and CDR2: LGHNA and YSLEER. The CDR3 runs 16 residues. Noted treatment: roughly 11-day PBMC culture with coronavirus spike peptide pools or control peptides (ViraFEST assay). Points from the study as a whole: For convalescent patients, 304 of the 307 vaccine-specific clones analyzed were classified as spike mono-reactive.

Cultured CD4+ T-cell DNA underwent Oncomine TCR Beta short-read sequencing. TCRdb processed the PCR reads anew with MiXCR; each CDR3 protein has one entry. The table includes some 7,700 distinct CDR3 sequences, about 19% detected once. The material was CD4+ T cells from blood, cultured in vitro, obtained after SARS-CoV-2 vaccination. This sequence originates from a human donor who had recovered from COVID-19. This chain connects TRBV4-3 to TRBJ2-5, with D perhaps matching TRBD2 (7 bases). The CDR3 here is CASSQDLYGGAETQYF. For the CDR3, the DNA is TGCGCCAGCAGCCAAGATCTGTATGGGGGGGCGGAGACCCAGTACTTC.